One sample yielded the 9 T cell receptor beta chains listed below, sequenced in a study of T cell responses to AZD1222 COVID-19 vaccine. The method was immunoSEQ multiplex PCR; TCRdb's version includes in-frame clones alone and lacks a portion of them. The data show 130,000 or so clones, 89% seen once. The sample was peripheral blood, taken on day 0 of AZD1222 vaccination. The source of these receptors is an adult in good health.

This clone was recorded only once. The V and J genes are TRBV11-1 and TRBJ2-7, with a tentative D call TRBD2 (5 bases). The CDR3 contains 14 residues. With 5 bases removed from V and 0 bases from J, the gap between germline ends came to 11 bases. Germline V gives CDR1 SGHAT, CDR2 FQDESV (reference sequence). The DNA of the CDR3 is TGTGCCAGCAGCCCGGGGTTTAGCTCCTACGAGCAGTACTTC. It codes for CASSPGFSSYEQYF.

This clone showed up just a few times. The chain combines TRBV6-4 with TRBJ2-3, with 12 nucleotides matching TRBD2. J lost 4 bases, V lost 0 bases, and 2 bases had no gene match. CDR3 length: 16 residues. Germline V CDR1 and CDR2: MRHNA, SNTAGT. The CDR3 loop is CASSDSGLAGPDTQYF. In nucleotides, the CDR3 is TGTGCCAGCAGTGACTCAGGACTAGCGGGACCAGATACGCAGTATTTT.

This clone was counted a few times. CDR3 nucleotide sequence: TGTGCCAGCAGCCCTGCCCTCGGGGGGACTAGCGGCACAGATACGCAGTATTTT. Amino acid sequence: CASSPALGGTSGTDTQYF. The rearrangement links TRBV7-6 to TRBJ2-3; TRBD2 matches 10 bases. Trimming cost V 5 bases and J 1 base; bases outside gene matches: 12. This CDR3 contains 18 residues. Germline V lookup: CDR1 SGHVS, CDR2 FNYEAQ.

The chain recombines TRBV9 with TRBJ1-2; a weak D match, TRBD1 (6 bases). Germline V lookup: CDR1 SGDLS, CDR2 YYNGEE. Deletions cut 4 bases from V and 8 bases from J, with 15 bases between. The CDR3 consists of 13 residues. The CDR3 DNA reads as TGTGCCAGCAGCATACGATACAGGGACGGCTACACCTTC. It is translated as CASSIRYRDGYTF.

CDR3 in amino acids: CASSQFGTGSSPLHF. The CDR3 DNA sequence: TGTGCCAGCAGCCAATTCGGGACAGGGAGTTCACCCCTCCACTTT. The chain has TRBV16 and TRBJ1-6, with TRBD1 matching over 9 bases. J was trimmed by 9 bases and V by 1 base; bases with no gene match: 4. CDR3 length: 15 residues. Germline V CDR1 and CDR2: KGHSY, FQNENV. The full variable domain, with the rest looked up from reference TRBV16 and TRBJ1-6, is GEEVAQTPKHLVRGEGQKAKLYCAPIKGHSYVFWYQQVLKNEFKFLISFQNENVFDETGMPKERFSAKCLPNSPCSLEIQATKLEDSAVYFCASSQFGTGSSPLHFGNGTRLTVT.

V usage is TRBV6-5 and J usage is TRBJ1-4, with 8 bases matching TRBD1. Looked up from germline, CDR1 is MNHEY and CDR2 is SVGAGI. The CDR3 has 14 amino acids. The V and J ends lost 4 bases and 7 bases, in that order; junction bases with no gene match: 5. Here the CDR3 reads CASSFDRGGEKLFF. As DNA, the CDR3 is TGTGCCAGCAGTTTCGACAGGGGCGGTGAAAAACTGTTTTTT.

This rearrangement joins TRBV7-9 to TRBJ1-1; D possibly corresponds to TRBD1 (6 bases). CDR3 size: 14 residues. Germline values: CDR1 SEHNR, CDR2 FQNEAQ (reference sequence). Trimming left V 10 bases short and J 1 base short, with 16 bases between. In DNA, the CDR3 is TGTGCCACGGTGAGGGGGTCAGCGAACACTGAAGCTTTCTTT. Translated, it gives CATVRGSANTEAFF.

As regards this clone: This sample includes further DNA sequences coding for the same CDR3. The chain carries TRBV2 and TRBJ1-1; TRBD1 agrees at 7 bases. Germline V CDR1 and CDR2: SNHLY, FYNNEI. This CDR3 has 13 residues. V was pared by 6 bases and J by 1 base, with 2 bases of the junction left unmatched. CDR3 nucleotide sequence: TGTGCCAGCAGCCGGACAGGGAACACTGAAGCTTTCTTT. Translation gives CASSRTGNTEAFF.

This chain joins TRBV20-1 and TRBJ2-1; no clear D gene. This CDR3 region has 11 residues. CDR1 and CDR2 from the germline V gene are DFQATT and SNEGSKA (reference sequence). Trimming removed 3 bases from V and 2 bases from J, with 2 bases in between. CDR3 residues: CSARPYNEQFF. CDR3 sequence (DNA): TGCAGTGCTAGGCCCTACAATGAGCAGTTCTTC.